Listed here are 19 T cell receptor beta chains from one sample, sequenced in a study of early T cells in non-severe SARS-CoV-2 infection. TCRdb reanalysed the 5' RACE reads using MiXCR and keeps one entry per CDR3 protein. The sample lists more than 25,000 distinct CDR3 sequences, 5.5% to 6% occurring once. The sample taken for sequencing was whole blood. The receptors come from an adult who was a healthcare worker with PCR-confirmed SARS-CoV-2 infection or an uninfected control (not recorded which).

The table lists this clonotype with many counts. The J gene is TRBJ2-1, the V gene TRBV7-9; possible D gene TRBD1, 6 bases. Germline V gene sequence: CDR1 SEHNR, CDR2 FQNEAQ (reference sequence). V lost 1 base to trimming and J lost 7 bases, with 8 bases between them. The CDR3 spans 13 residues. CDR3 loop: CASSLDRVNEQFF. The CDR3, as DNA: TGTGCCAGCAGCTTAGACAGGGTGAATGAGCAGTTCTTC. Drawing the rest from reference TRBV7-9 and TRBJ2-1, the complete variable domain is DTGVSQNPRHKITKRGQNVTFRCDPISEHNRLYWYRQTLGQGPEFLTYFQNEAQLEKSRLLSDRFSAERPKGSFSTLEIQRTEQGDSAMYLCASSLDRVNEQFFGPGTRLTVL.

This clonotype appeared many times. The chain couples TRBV6-5 to TRBJ2-3; D uncertain. Trimming took 0 bases from V and 0 from J, leaving 10 bases between them. The CDR3 is 16 amino acids. Germline CDR1 and CDR2: MNHEY and SVGAGI. CDR3 in amino acids: CASSYSIQPSTDTQYF. The CDR3 nucleotides are TGTGCCAGCAGTTACTCGATCCAGCCTAGCACAGATACGCAGTATTTT.

Ten or more counts support this clonotype. The chain is built from TRBV14 and TRBJ2-3; D remains unclear. The germline CDR1 and CDR2 sequences are SGHDN and FVKESK. The CDR3 is 11 amino acids. Between the trimmed V and J ends, which lost 1 base and 8 bases, there was a span of 4 bases. The CDR3 coding sequence is TGTGCCAGCAGCCAAGGGACTACGCAGTATTTT. This sequence encodes CASSQGTTQYF.

This clonotype was seen a handful of times. The chain has TRBV7-2 and TRBJ2-3, with 10 bases identical to TRBD2. The V gene end was trimmed by 5 bases and the J gene end by 3 bases; junction bases not matched to a gene: 11. The germline gives CDR1 SGHTA, CDR2 FQGNSA. The length of the CDR3 is 17 residues. The chain's CDR3 is CASSNQRLAGLTDTQYF. CDR3 sequence (DNA): TGTGCCAGCAGCAACCAACGACTAGCGGGTCTGACAGATACGCAGTATTTT.

This clonotype was observed a handful of times. The V gene is TRBV29-1, the J gene TRBJ2-7, with 7 bases fitting TRBD1. This CDR3 has 13 amino acids. Germline CDR1 is SQVTM and CDR2 is ANQGSEA. V lost 2 bases and J lost 1; bases outside the gene matches: 2. The CDR3 region is CSVEPGQSYEQYF. Written as DNA, the CDR3 is TGCAGCGTTGAACCGGGACAGTCCTACGAGCAGTACTTC.

The chain is built from TRBV10-2 and TRBJ2-3; unclear D gene. Germline-derived CDR1 and CDR2 are WSHSY and SAAADI. With 6 bases removed from V and 3 bases from J, the gap between germline ends came to 10 bases. The CDR3 runs to 13 residues. In DNA, the CDR3 is TGCGCCAGCAGGAAGGTTCTGACAGATACGCAGTATTTT. This codes for CASRKVLTDTQYF.

At least ten counts were recorded for this clonotype. This chain links TRBV6-2 or TRBV6-3 with TRBJ2-1; 7 nucleotides agree with TRBD1. J lost 0 bases, V lost 5 bases, and 7 bases had no gene match. Germline loops: CDR1 MNHEY, CDR2 SVGEGT. This CDR3 spans 16 amino acids. The CDR3 DNA follows: TGTGCCAGCAGTAGAACAGGGGACCTCTCCTACAATGAGCAGTTCTTC. Amino acid sequence: CASSRTGDLSYNEQFF.

This clonotype was observed a few times. The CDR3, as DNA: TGTGCCAGCACCCCCCCGGGGGGCCACTACGAGCAGTACTTC. This gives the protein CASTPPGGHYEQYF. The chain carries TRBV7-9 and TRBJ2-7; perhaps TRBD2 as D (7 bases). V gave up 7 bases and J gave up 3 bases, with 16 bases separating them. The V gene's germline CDR1 is SEHNR and CDR2 FQNEAQ (reference sequence). The CDR3 spans 14 residues.

This chain links TRBV28 with TRBJ1-1; D unresolved. This CDR3 spans 14 amino acids. V dropped 3 bases and J dropped 5 bases, with 13 bases sitting between them. CDR1 is MDHEN and CDR2 is SYDVKM in the germline V gene. The CDR3 here is CASSFRLLGTEAFF. CDR3 bases: TGTGCCAGCAGTTTCCGTCTTCTTGGAACTGAAGCTTTCTTT. Full variable domain (missing parts from reference TRBV28 and TRBJ1-1): DVKVTQSSRYLVKRTGEKVFLECVQDMDHENMFWYRQDPGLGLRLIYFSYDVKMKEKGDIPEGYSVSREKKERFSLILESASTNQTSMYLCASSFRLLGTEAFFGQGTRLTVV.

This clonotype has at least ten counts. The chain links TRBV2 to TRBJ1-1, with no clear D. The V gene's germline CDR1 is SNHLY and CDR2 FYNNEI. The CDR3 is made up of 10 amino acids. Trimming took off 8 bases at V and 5 bases at J, with 6 bases between the two ends. The CDR3 region has the DNA TGTGCCAGCCTTTTTACTGAAGCTTTCTTT. This encodes CASLFTEAFF.

This clonotype has more than one count but fewer than ten. The chain combines TRBV30 with TRBJ2-7; a possible D gene is TRBD2 (5 bases). V gave up 2 bases and J gave up 2 bases, with 10 bases separating them. Germline loops: CDR1 GTSNPN, CDR2 SVGIG (reference sequence). The CDR3 extends over 13 amino acids. The CDR3 reads CAWSSELAYEQYF. CDR3 nucleotide sequence: TGTGCCTGGAGTTCCGAACTAGCCTACGAGCAGTACTTC.

The chain carries TRBV20-1 and TRBJ1-4; D call uncertain. The CDR3 is made up of 15 amino acids. Germline V gene lookup returns CDR1 DFQATT and CDR2 SNEGSKA (reference sequence). Trimming shortened V by 0 bases and J by 8 bases, and 16 bases separated the two germline ends. As DNA, the CDR3 is TGCAGTGCTAGAGATCCAGGAGACGGGGAAGAAAAACTGTTTTTT. Protein: CSARDPGDGEEKLFF.

This clonotype has a count of ten or more. The J gene is TRBJ2-7, the V gene TRBV7-9; TRBD1 aligns across 8 bases. J lost 2 bases, V lost 6 bases, and 6 bases had no gene match. The CDR3 spans 14 residues. In germline, CDR1 is SEHNR, CDR2 FQNEAQ (reference sequence). DNA for the CDR3: TGTGCCAGCAGTTACAGGGGGTTGACCTACGAGCAGTACTTC. It translates to CASSYRGLTYEQYF.

In its sample, this clonotype was seen many times. The rearrangement links TRBV28 to TRBJ1-5, with D hard to call. The V and J ends lost 7 bases and 2 bases respectively, with 9 bases between them. Germline values: CDR1 MDHEN, CDR2 SYDVKM. The CDR3 runs 13 residues. CDR3 sequence (DNA): TGTGCCAGCACTCCCCCGGGCAATCAGCCCCAGCATTTT. Protein product: CASTPPGNQPQHF. Using reference TRBV28 and TRBJ1-5 for the parts outside the CDR3, the full variable domain is DVKVTQSSRYLVKRTGEKVFLECVQDMDHENMFWYRQDPGLGLRLIYFSYDVKMKEKGDIPEGYSVSREKKERFSLILESASTNQTSMYLCASTPPGNQPQHFGDGTRLSIL.

This clonotype has a count of ten or more. The CDR3 loop reads CASSQDFGRARVADTQYF. The CDR3 region has the DNA TGCGCCAGCAGCCAAGATTTTGGCAGGGCAAGGGTCGCAGATACGCAGTATTTT. The chain is built from TRBV4-1 and TRBJ2-3; possible D gene TRBD1, 5 bases. The CDR3 totals 18 residues. Trimming stripped 0 bases from V and 4 bases from J, with 20 bases between. Germline CDR1 and CDR2: MGHRA and YSYEKL.

This clonotype was seen many times. V usage is TRBV5-1 and J usage is TRBJ2-2; 11 bases are shared with TRBD1. The CDR3 loop spans 16 amino acids. Germline loops: CDR1 SGHRS, CDR2 YFSETQ. Germline trimming cut 5 bases from V and 5 bases from J; bases unmatched to any gene: 8. CDR3 DNA: TGCGCCAGCAGTCTCCAAGGGGACAGGGGGACCGGGGAGCTGTTTTTT. Its translation is CASSLQGDRGTGELFF.

This clonotype was recorded a few times. This sequence joins TRBV5-1 and TRBJ2-1; 12 positions agree with TRBD2. The V gene end was trimmed by 0 bases and the J gene end by 0 bases; junction bases not matched to a gene: 1. CDR1 is SGHRS, CDR2 YFSETQ, per germline. CDR3 length: 17 amino acids. The CDR3 sequence is CASSLGLAGVSYNEQFF. In nucleotides, the CDR3 is TGCGCCAGCAGCTTGGGACTAGCGGGGGTCTCCTACAATGAGCAGTTCTTC.

This clonotype is labeled large. The CDR3, as DNA: TGCAGTGCCCTCAACCGGGACAGGGTTCGTGAGCAGTACTTC. Translated: CSALNRDRVREQYF. J is TRBJ2-7 and V is TRBV20-1, with 9 bases aligning to TRBD1. The CDR3 runs 14 residues. Germline CDR1 and CDR2: DFQATT and SNEGSKA (reference sequence). Trimming took 6 bases from V and 7 from J; bases not matched to a gene: 13.

The gene calls are TRBV3-1 and TRBJ2-1; TRBD2 matches 8 bases. Germline values: CDR1 LGHDT, CDR2 YNNKEL (reference sequence). After removal of 3 bases from V and 10 bases from J, the junction contained 11 bases not matched to a gene. The CDR3 loop spans 15 amino acids. The CDR3 region is CASSHRGGSKEEQFF. CDR3 DNA: TGTGCCAGCAGCCACCGCGGGGGGTCCAAGGAAGAGCAGTTCTTC.